The rows below give T cell receptor beta chains drawn from one sample of a study of cytomegalovirus exposure and HLA in healthy donors. Data came from immunoSEQ multiplex PCR; TCRdb stores just in-frame clones and leaves some out. The data hold around 180,000 clones, with less than 85% observed a single time. Material: PBMCs. These receptors all stem from a man between 18 and 35 years old in good health and CMV-seronegative. Each CDR3 is given with its conserved first and last residue. A D gene is named only where the DNA matches it firmly. Rows may omit the clone size; those that give it use once, few, many or a size class.

CDR3nt: TGTGCCAGCAGCCCACCCAGGGATGGCACAGATACGCAGTATTTT; CDR3aa: CASSPPRDGTDTQYF; d_gene: -; v_gene: TRBV9; abundance: -; j_gene: TRBJ2-3
CDR3nt: TGTGCCAGCAGTTTTCTACAGGGGGATGGCTACACCTTC; CDR3aa: CASSFLQGDGYTF; d_gene: TRBD1; v_gene: TRBV2; abundance: -; j_gene: TRBJ1-2
CDR3nt: TGTGCCAGCAGTTACCTCAGGAACACTGAAGCTTTCTTT; CDR3aa: CASSYLRNTEAFF; d_gene: -; v_gene: TRBV6-5; abundance: few; j_gene: TRBJ1-1
CDR3nt: TGTGCCAGTAGTACTGAGACAGGGGGTAATTCACCCCTCCACTTT; CDR3aa: CASSTETGGNSPLHF; d_gene: TRBD1; v_gene: TRBV19; abundance: -; j_gene: TRBJ1-6
CDR3nt: TGTGCCAGCCGGGACACCTATAATTCACCCCTCCACTTT; CDR3aa: CASRDTYNSPLHF; d_gene: -; v_gene: TRBV19; abundance: few; j_gene: TRBJ1-6
CDR3nt: TGTGCCTGGAGCCTCCGCGACAGGGTGGATCAGCCCCAGCATTTT; CDR3aa: CAWSLRDRVDQPQHF; d_gene: TRBD1; v_gene: TRBV30; abundance: -; j_gene: TRBJ1-5
CDR3nt: TGTGCCAGCAGTCGCCGGGACAGGGTTGGGGAGACCCAGTACTTC; CDR3aa: CASSRRDRVGETQYF; d_gene: TRBD1; v_gene: TRBV27; abundance: once; j_gene: TRBJ2-5
CDR3nt: TGTGCCAGCAGCTTCGGATGGGGAGAATACAATGAGCAGTTCTTC; CDR3aa: CASSFGWGEYNEQFF; d_gene: -; v_gene: TRBV7-8; abundance: -; j_gene: TRBJ2-1
CDR3nt: TGTGCCAGCAGTTACTCAGCCTCCTACGAGCAGTACTTC; CDR3aa: CASSYSASYEQYF; d_gene: -; v_gene: TRBV6-5; abundance: -; j_gene: TRBJ2-7
CDR3nt: TGTGCCAGTTTCACGGGCGCAGGGGGGACGGAGACCCAGTACTTC; CDR3aa: CASFTGAGGTETQYF; d_gene: -; v_gene: TRBV18; abundance: -; j_gene: TRBJ2-5
CDR3nt: TGTGCCAGCAGTTTCAAGCCGGGACAGGGGGTTTGGTATGGCTACACCTTC; CDR3aa: CASSFKPGQGVWYGYTF; d_gene: TRBD1; v_gene: TRBV28; abundance: -; j_gene: TRBJ1-2
CDR3nt: TGCGCCAGCAAGATACAGGGTGGAGATGGCTACACCTTC; CDR3aa: CASKIQGGDGYTF; d_gene: -; v_gene: TRBV5-1; abundance: -; j_gene: TRBJ1-2
CDR3nt: TGTGCCAGCAGCTTAGCGCAGGGGAAGCCACCCCTCCACTTT; CDR3aa: CASSLAQGKPPLHF; d_gene: -; v_gene: TRBV7-8; abundance: once; j_gene: TRBJ1-6
CDR3nt: TGTGCCAGCAGTGGGGCCGGGACTGATGAGCAGTTCTTC; CDR3aa: CASSGAGTDEQFF; d_gene: -; v_gene: TRBV25-1; abundance: -; j_gene: TRBJ2-1
CDR3nt: TGCGCCAGCAGCCAAGATGGGGACAGGGAAGCTTTCTTT; CDR3aa: CASSQDGDREAFF; d_gene: TRBD1; v_gene: TRBV4-1; abundance: few; j_gene: TRBJ1-1
CDR3nt: TGTGCCAGCAGTCGCATGTACGAGCAGTACTTC; CDR3aa: CASSRMYEQYF; d_gene: -; v_gene: TRBV7-2; abundance: -; j_gene: TRBJ2-7
CDR3nt: TGTGCCAGCAGCGTAGGGCCCAGAGGAACCGGGGAGCTGTTTTTT; CDR3aa: CASSVGPRGTGELFF; d_gene: -; v_gene: TRBV9; abundance: -; j_gene: TRBJ2-2
CDR3nt: TGTGCCAGCAGTACCGGGACACGAAATCAGCCCCAGCATTTT; CDR3aa: CASSTGTRNQPQHF; d_gene: -; v_gene: TRBV6-5; abundance: -; j_gene: TRBJ1-5
CDR3nt: TGTGCCAGCAGTTCTCGCTCCTACAATGAGCAGTTCTTC; CDR3aa: CASSSRSYNEQFF; d_gene: -; v_gene: TRBV27; abundance: -; j_gene: TRBJ2-1
CDR3nt: TGTGCCAGCAGTTACTTCGGACAGCAGGGAAACTATGGCTACACCTTC; CDR3aa: CASSYFGQQGNYGYTF; d_gene: -; v_gene: TRBV6-5; abundance: -; j_gene: TRBJ1-2
CDR3nt: TGTGCCAGCAGCCAAGATGGGCGCCCCGGAGGGAACACTGAAGCTTTCTTT; CDR3aa: CASSQDGRPGGNTEAFF; d_gene: -; v_gene: TRBV4-2; abundance: -; j_gene: TRBJ1-1
CDR3nt: TGTGCCATCAGTGAGTCGTTAGGGGCCAACGTCCTGACTTTC; CDR3aa: CAISESLGANVLTF; d_gene: -; v_gene: TRBV10-3; abundance: -; j_gene: TRBJ2-6
CDR3nt: TGTGCCAGCAGCGCCCCCAGGGATGGCTACACCTTC; CDR3aa: CASSAPRDGYTF; d_gene: -; v_gene: TRBV9; abundance: -; j_gene: TRBJ1-2
CDR3nt: TGTGCCACTGGGTACGGGGGGGAGACCCAGTACTTC; CDR3aa: CATGYGGETQYF; d_gene: TRBD2; v_gene: TRBV10-3; abundance: -; j_gene: TRBJ2-5
CDR3nt: TGCAGCGTTCAGGGTGAAGGTACCTACGAGCAGTACTTC; CDR3aa: CSVQGEGTYEQYF; d_gene: -; v_gene: TRBV29-1; abundance: -; j_gene: TRBJ2-7
CDR3nt: TGTGCCAGCAGCCCCGGGACAGGGACCACTAATGAAAAACTGTTTTTT; CDR3aa: CASSPGTGTTNEKLFF; d_gene: TRBD1; v_gene: TRBV7-2; abundance: -; j_gene: TRBJ1-4
CDR3nt: TGTGCCAGCAGTTTGGTGGCTAGCGGGTACAATGAGCAGTTCTTC; CDR3aa: CASSLVASGYNEQFF; d_gene: TRBD2; v_gene: TRBV27; abundance: -; j_gene: TRBJ2-1
CDR3nt: TGTGCCAGCAGCCAAGAGACTAGTGCCGGGGTGGTAGATACGCAGTATTTT; CDR3aa: CASSQETSAGVVDTQYF; d_gene: -; v_gene: TRBV4-2; abundance: -; j_gene: TRBJ2-3
CDR3nt: TGTGCCAGCAGTGAGCTACTAGGTACCACAGATACGCAGTATTTT; CDR3aa: CASSELLGTTDTQYF; d_gene: -; v_gene: TRBV6-1; abundance: few; j_gene: TRBJ2-3